Listed below are T cell receptor beta chains from one sample, sequenced in a study of radiotherapy plus CTLA-4 blockade in lung cancer. The assay was immunoSEQ multiplex PCR, and TCRdb's table has in-frame clones only and misses some. The sample lists under 90,000 clones; more than 70% were seen once. Sequenced here: peripheral blood, sampled from a patient treated with radiotherapy plus ipilimumab. These receptors all come from a human donor with non-small cell lung cancer that progressed on radiotherapy plus ipilimumab. The CDR3 runs from the conserved cysteine through the conserved F or W.

J,V,CDR3
TRBJ1-1,TRBV4-3,CASSQDTDRDTEAFF
TRBJ1-2,TRBV23-1,CATKGTHANYGYTF
TRBJ2-5,TRBV7-2,CASSAGQRGETQYF
TRBJ2-7,TRBV4-1,CASSQVLDSTYEQYF
TRBJ1-5,TRBV5-6,CASSLWGGNQPQHF
TRBJ2-7,TRBV2,CASFFGRGRQGTYEQYF
TRBJ2-7,TRBV7-8,CAGAWGRPYEQYF
TRBJ2-3,TRBV11-2,CASSFMGQITDTQYF
TRBJ2-3,TRBV28,CASRRQDTQYF
TRBJ1-1,TRBV18,CASSPGMNTEAFF
TRBJ2-2,TRBV5-1,CASSDPGGTNTGELFF
TRBJ2-7,TRBV7-2,CASSLGGDYEQYF
TRBJ1-2,TRBV4-1,CASSQYTGAGSNYGYTF
TRBJ1-2,TRBV9,CASSASGVYGYTF
TRBJ2-2,TRBV6-5,CASSYSDYGELFF
TRBJ1-4,TRBV28,CASSLIGEGEKLFF
TRBJ2-5,TRBV28,CASSLGGGGTQYF
TRBJ2-2,TRBV5-4,CASSLDRYTGELFF
TRBJ1-2,TRBV6-5,CASRPTDGKYGYTF
TRBJ2-5,TRBV14,CASSLDLASRETQYF
TRBJ1-5,TRBV19,CASSPYNQPQHF
TRBJ2-7,TRBV30,CAWRVQGDYEQYF
TRBJ1-1,TRBV19,CASSVPTGMGTVAEAFF
TRBJ2-2,TRBV10-3,CAISDSDRGLVGELFF
TRBJ1-5,TRBV13,CASSLGGSGNQPQHF
TRBJ2-1,TRBV9,CASSEDRDEQFF
TRBJ1-1,TRBV5-5,CASSLTGKTEAFF
TRBJ1-2,TRBV7-9,CASSLGQSINGYTF
TRBJ2-7,TRBV28,CASSLFVGSGRAYEQYF
TRBJ2-1,TRBV11-1,CASSPGLAGGDEQFF
TRBJ1-1,TRBV4-3,CASSQDGARTEAFF
TRBJ1-4,TRBV6-6,CASSQIQGEEKLFF
TRBJ2-3,TRBV27,CASSLGAGSADTQYF
TRBJ1-2,TRBV6-5,CASSPGAGYTF
TRBJ2-1,TRBV7-2,CASSLVAGGHNEQFF